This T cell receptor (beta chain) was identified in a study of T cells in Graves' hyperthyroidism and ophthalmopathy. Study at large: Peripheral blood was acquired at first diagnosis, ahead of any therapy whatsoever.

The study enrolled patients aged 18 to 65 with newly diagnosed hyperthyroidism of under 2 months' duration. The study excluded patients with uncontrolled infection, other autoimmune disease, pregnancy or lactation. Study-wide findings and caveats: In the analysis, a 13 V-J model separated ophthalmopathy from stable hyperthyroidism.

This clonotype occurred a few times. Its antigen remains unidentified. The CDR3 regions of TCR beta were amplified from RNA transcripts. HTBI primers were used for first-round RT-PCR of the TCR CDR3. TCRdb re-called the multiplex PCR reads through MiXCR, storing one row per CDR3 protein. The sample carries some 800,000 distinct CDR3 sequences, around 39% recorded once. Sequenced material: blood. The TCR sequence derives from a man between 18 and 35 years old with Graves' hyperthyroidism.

CDR3 sequence (DNA): TGTGCCAGCAGCATTCCAACTAGCGGGAGAGTCAGCGGGGAGCTGTTTTTT. Protein sequence: CASSIPTSGRVSGELFF. The gene calls are TRBV7-9 and TRBJ2-2; TRBD2 matches 11 bases. In germline, CDR1 is SEHNR, CDR2 FQNEAQ (reference sequence). The CDR3 is made up of 17 amino acids. Trimming cost V 5 bases and J 7 bases; bases outside gene matches: 12.